This T cell receptor (beta chain) was found in a study of T cell changes during pregnancy in multiple sclerosis. V lost 0 bases to trimming and J lost 0 bases, with 7 bases between them. Germline V gene sequence: CDR1 SGHRS, CDR2 YFSETQ. The CDR3 extends over 16 amino acids. Produced via immunoSEQ multiplex PCR; TCRdb's table is partial and in-frame only. The sample shows more than 25,000 clones, 75% to 95% of them seen only once. The TCR originated in a female donor in good health, enrolled as a control in a pregnancy study. The chain joins TRBV5-1 to TRBJ2-6; tentative D call: TRBD1 (5 bases). The sample in question was CD8+ T cells from peripheral blood mononuclear cells, obtained in the second trimester of pregnancy. The CDR3 bases are TGCGCCAGCAGCTTGGAAGGGGCCTCTGGGGCCAACGTCCTGACTTTC. This translates into CASSLEGASGANVLTF.